A selection of T cell receptor beta chains follows, all from one sample in a study of cytotoxic CD8 clonotypes in ibrutinib-treated CLL. Assay: immunoSEQ multiplex PCR; the TCRdb copy retains only in-frame clones and omits some. The sample has around 130,000 clones, 80% to 85% seen once. The sample here was PBMCs, taken after 24 months of ibrutinib treatment. The receptors were gathered from a human donor with chronic lymphocytic leukemia. Each CDR3 is given with its conserved first and last residue. The order of the fields is D gene, V gene, J gene, clone size, CDR3 DNA, CDR3 protein. A D gene is named only where the DNA matches it firmly. The size field is filled for only some rows; it gives once, few, many or a size class.

D: .
V: TRBV15
J: TRBJ2-1
size: .
DNA: TGTGCCACCAGCAGGGCCCGGTTGCAGGGCTCCAATGAGCAGTTCTTC
CDR3: CATSRARLQGSNEQFF

D: .
V: TRBV14
J: TRBJ2-3
size: .
DNA: TGTGCCAGCAGGGGGATGGGGACAGATACGCAGTATTTT
CDR3: CASRGMGTDTQYF

D: .
V: TRBV6-1
J: TRBJ2-5
size: once
DNA: TGTGCCAGCAAAAGAGACAGAACCGAGACCCAGTACTTC
CDR3: CASKRDRTETQYF

D: TRBD1
V: TRBV13
J: TRBJ2-7
size: once
DNA: TGTGCCAGCAGCTTAAGGGGACAGGGTATAAGATCCTACGAGCAGTACTTC
CDR3: CASSLRGQGIRSYEQYF

D: TRBD1
V: TRBV2
J: TRBJ1-6
size: few
DNA: TGTGCCAGCCAAGGACAGGGGGCGGGAAATTCACCCCTCCACTTT
CDR3: CASQGQGAGNSPLHF

D: TRBD1
V: TRBV7-9
J: TRBJ1-4
size: .
DNA: TGTGCCAGCAGCCCCAGACAGGGCTCCTTCGGCAATGAAAAACTGTTTTTT
CDR3: CASSPRQGSFGNEKLFF

D: TRBD1
V: TRBV5-6
J: TRBJ1-2
size: few
DNA: TGTGCCAGCAGCTTCCTTGGACAGGGGGGTAACTATGGCTACACCTTC
CDR3: CASSFLGQGGNYGYTF

D: .
V: TRBV20-1
J: TRBJ1-1
size: once
DNA: TGCAGTGCTGATCGGACCGGGGAAGCTTTCTTT
CDR3: CSADRTGEAFF

D: TRBD2
V: TRBV27
J: TRBJ2-7
size: .
DNA: TGTGCCAGCAGGGGGACTAGCGCCGAGCAGTACTTC
CDR3: CASRGTSAEQYF

D: .
V: TRBV4-3
J: TRBJ1-2
size: .
DNA: TGCGCCAGCAGCCAAACCCACAGGAGGGCCACCTATGGCTACACCTTC
CDR3: CASSQTHRRATYGYTF

D: .
V: TRBV2
J: TRBJ2-1
size: .
DNA: TGTGCCAGCAGGGGAATGGGTGAGCAGTTCTTC
CDR3: CASRGMGEQFF

D: .
V: TRBV19
J: TRBJ1-1
size: .
DNA: TGTGCTACTTCAAGAGGCCAGGTCGCTGAAGCTTTCTTT
CDR3: CATSRGQVAEAFF

D: TRBD2
V: TRBV4-3
J: TRBJ2-3
size: few
DNA: TGCGCCAGCAGCCAAGAATTAGCGGGGGCCACAGATACGCAGTATTTT
CDR3: CASSQELAGATDTQYF

D: .
V: TRBV13
J: TRBJ2-3
size: .
DNA: TGTGCCAGCAGCACCCGCAGGGTTTCCAGCACAGATACGCAGTATTTT
CDR3: CASSTRRVSSTDTQYF

D: .
V: TRBV5-1
J: TRBJ2-1
size: .
DNA: TGCGCCAGTAGCCCCCGGTGGGGACTTGCCTCCTACAATGAGCAGTTCTTC
CDR3: CASSPRWGLASYNEQFF

D: .
V: TRBV29-1
J: TRBJ2-3
size: .
DNA: TGCGGAATTCAGGGGGGGATCACAGATACGCAGTATTTT
CDR3: CGIQGGITDTQYF